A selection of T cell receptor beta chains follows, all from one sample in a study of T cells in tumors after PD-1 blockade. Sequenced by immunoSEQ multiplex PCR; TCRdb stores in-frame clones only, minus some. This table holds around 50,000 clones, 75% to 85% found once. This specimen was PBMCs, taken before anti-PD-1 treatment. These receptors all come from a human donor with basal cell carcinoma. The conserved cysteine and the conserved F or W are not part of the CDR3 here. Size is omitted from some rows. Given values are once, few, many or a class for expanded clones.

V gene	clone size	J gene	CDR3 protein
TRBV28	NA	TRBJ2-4	ASSLGLGLAKNIQY
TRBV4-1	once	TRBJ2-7	ASSQPGQSYEQY
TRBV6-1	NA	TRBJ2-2	ASSEAWVSGELF
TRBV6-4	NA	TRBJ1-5	ASSVNRGLRNQPQH
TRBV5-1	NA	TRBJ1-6	ASSSSAPGGSPLH
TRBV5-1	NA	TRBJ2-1	ASSLDPGSAEQF
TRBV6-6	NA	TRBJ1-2	ASSYSDLRKVGYT
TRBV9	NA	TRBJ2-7	ASSVLPAETDPYEQY
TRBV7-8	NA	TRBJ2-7	ASSLAGQGANEQY
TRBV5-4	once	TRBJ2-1	ASSLSGPYNEQF
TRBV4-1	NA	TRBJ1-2	ASSQIPGQGARGYT
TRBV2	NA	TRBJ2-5	ASSDNIPWETQY
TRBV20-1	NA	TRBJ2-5	SASLGRGREQETQY
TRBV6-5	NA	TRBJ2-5	ASSSLMETQY
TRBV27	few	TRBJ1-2	ASSLQGELYGYT
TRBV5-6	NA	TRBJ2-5	ASSFPMTSDPAQETQY
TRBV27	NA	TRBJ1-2	ASSFIANYGYT
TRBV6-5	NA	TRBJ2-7	ASGSTGVSYEQY
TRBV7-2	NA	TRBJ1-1	ASSLGQGMTEAF
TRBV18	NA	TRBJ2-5	ASSPVGAGETQY
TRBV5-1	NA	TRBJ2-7	ASSSRGDSKYEQY
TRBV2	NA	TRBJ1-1	ASSEVDLRTEAF
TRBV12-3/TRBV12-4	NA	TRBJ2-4	ASSLLGSLQY
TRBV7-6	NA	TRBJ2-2	ASSLRFAGSTGELF
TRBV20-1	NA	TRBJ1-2	SASTGGQYGYT
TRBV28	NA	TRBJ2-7	ASSSLTGGSYEQY
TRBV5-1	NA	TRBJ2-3	ASSFLGQLTDTQY
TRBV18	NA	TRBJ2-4	ASSPGQGTAKNIQY
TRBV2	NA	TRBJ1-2	ASSGGTGNLTNYGYT
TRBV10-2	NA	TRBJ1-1	ASSGVGKDTEAF
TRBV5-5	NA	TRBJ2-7	ASSRDISYEQY
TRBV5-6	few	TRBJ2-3	ASSLPGPGTDTQY
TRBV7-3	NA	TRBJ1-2	ASSLSAGNYGYT
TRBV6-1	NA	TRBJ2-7	ASSERGETRERATYEQY
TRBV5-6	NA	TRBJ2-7	ASSSGDRGHDYEQY
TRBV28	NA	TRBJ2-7	ASIGGGYEQY
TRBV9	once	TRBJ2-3	ASSIRLSISTDTQY
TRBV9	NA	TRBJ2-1	ASSTGAPSGYNEQF
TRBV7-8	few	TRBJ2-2	ASSSLVTGELF
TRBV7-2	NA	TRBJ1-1	ASSLDPGSEAF
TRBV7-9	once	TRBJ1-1	ASSSGQGTEAF
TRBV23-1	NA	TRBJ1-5	ASSQSSSPGKSYYSNQPQH